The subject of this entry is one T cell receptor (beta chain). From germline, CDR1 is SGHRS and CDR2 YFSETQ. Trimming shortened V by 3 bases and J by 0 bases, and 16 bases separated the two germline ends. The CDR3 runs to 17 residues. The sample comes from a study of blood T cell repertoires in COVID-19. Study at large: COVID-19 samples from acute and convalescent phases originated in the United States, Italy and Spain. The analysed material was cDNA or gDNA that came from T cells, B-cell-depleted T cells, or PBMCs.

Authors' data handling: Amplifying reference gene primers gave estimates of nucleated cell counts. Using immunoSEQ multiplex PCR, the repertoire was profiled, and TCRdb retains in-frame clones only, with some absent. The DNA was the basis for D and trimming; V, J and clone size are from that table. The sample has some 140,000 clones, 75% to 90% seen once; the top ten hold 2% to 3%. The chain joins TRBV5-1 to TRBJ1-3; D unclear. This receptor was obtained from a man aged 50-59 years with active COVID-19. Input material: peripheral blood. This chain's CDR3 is CASSSQPQTYSGNTIYF. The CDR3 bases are TGCGCCAGCAGCTCACAGCCCCAAACATACTCTGGAAACACCATATATTTT. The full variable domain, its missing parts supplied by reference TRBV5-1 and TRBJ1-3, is KAGVTQTPRYLIKTRGQQVTLSCSPISGHRSVSWYQQTPGQGLQFLFEYFSETQRNKGNFPGRFSGRQFSNSRSEMNVSTLELGDSALYLCASSSQPQTYSGNTIYFGEGSWLTVV.